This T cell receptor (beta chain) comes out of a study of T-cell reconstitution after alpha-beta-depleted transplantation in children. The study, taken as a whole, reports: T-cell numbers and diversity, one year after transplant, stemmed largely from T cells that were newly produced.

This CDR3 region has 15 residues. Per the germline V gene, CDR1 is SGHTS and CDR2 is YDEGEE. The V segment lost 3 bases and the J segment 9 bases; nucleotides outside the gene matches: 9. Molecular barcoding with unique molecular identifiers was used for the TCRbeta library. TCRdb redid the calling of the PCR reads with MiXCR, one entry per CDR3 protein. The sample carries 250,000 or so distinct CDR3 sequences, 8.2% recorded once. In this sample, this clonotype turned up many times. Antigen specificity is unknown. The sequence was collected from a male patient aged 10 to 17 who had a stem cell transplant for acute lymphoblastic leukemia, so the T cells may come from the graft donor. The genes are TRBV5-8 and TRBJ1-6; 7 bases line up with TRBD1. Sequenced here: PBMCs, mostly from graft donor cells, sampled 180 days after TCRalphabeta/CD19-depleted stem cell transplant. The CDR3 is CASSWDSASGSPLHF. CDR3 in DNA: TGTGCCAGCAGCTGGGACAGTGCCAGTGGTTCACCCCTCCACTTT.